Below are 20 T cell receptor beta chains sequenced from a single sample in a study of T-cell memory formation after mild COVID-19. TCRdb reanalysed the 5' RACE reads using MiXCR and keeps one entry per CDR3 protein. The sample carries roughly 400,000 distinct CDR3 sequences, 15% to 20% recorded once. Sequenced input: PBMCs or a T cell subset sorted from them (not recorded which). These receptors originate from a man aged 18-30 years who had mild COVID-19 (a few samples of this study predate the infection). Cell type and time point are not known.

This chain joins TRBV7-2 and TRBJ2-7; D not resolved. The CDR3 has 13 amino acids. The germline V and J ends were trimmed by 3 bases and 6 bases, with 12 bases remaining between them. In germline, CDR1 is SGHTA, CDR2 FQGNSA. The DNA for the CDR3 is TGTGCCAGCAGCTTGGGCGTGACGAGCGAGCAGTACTTC. This gives the protein CASSLGVTSEQYF. The whole variable domain, filled in from reference TRBV7-2 and TRBJ2-7, reads GAGVSQSPSNKVTEKGKDVELRCDPISGHTALYWYRQSLGQGLEFLIYFQGNSAPDKSGLPSDRFSAERTGGSVSTLTIQRTQQEDSAVYLCASSLGVTSEQYFGPGTRLTVT.

This rearrangement joins TRBV7-2 to TRBJ2-7; D is undetermined. V was shortened by 8 bases and J by 0 bases, with 14 bases between the two germline ends. CDR1 is SGHTA, CDR2 FQGNSA, per germline. This CDR3 contains 14 residues. CDR3 nucleotides: TGTGCCAGCGCGACAACCCCAAGCTCCTACGAGCAGTACTTC. Translation: CASATTPSSYEQYF.

This chain connects TRBV18 to TRBJ1-2, with D tentatively TRBD1 (6 bases). CDR3 length: 15 amino acids. V was clipped by 3 bases and J by 0 bases, with 11 bases between them. CDR1 is KGHSH, CDR2 LQKENI, per germline. CDR3 DNA sequence: TGTGCCAGCTCACCTGAGCGGACAGCTAACTATGGCTACACCTTC. It encodes CASSPERTANYGYTF.

This clonotype was recorded at least ten times. The rearrangement uses TRBV5-4 and TRBJ2-1; no clear D gene. Germline V gene sequence: CDR1 SGHNT, CDR2 YYREEE (reference sequence). The V and J ends lost 0 bases and 5 bases respectively, with 9 bases between them. This CDR3 is 14 amino acids long. The CDR3 protein is CASSLEPVNNEQFF. DNA of the CDR3: TGTGCCAGCAGCTTGGAGCCAGTCAACAATGAGCAGTTCTTC.

The CDR3 region has the DNA TGCAGCGTTCAGTCAGGGTACGGCGAGCAGTACTTC. As protein: CSVQSGYGEQYF. This chain connects TRBV29-1 to TRBJ2-7; possibly TRBD1 for D (5 bases). Trimming took off 5 bases at V and 6 bases at J, with 14 bases between the two ends. The CDR3 runs to 12 residues. Germline lookup yields CDR1 SQVTM and CDR2 ANQGSEA.

The genes are TRBV6-2 or TRBV6-3 and TRBJ1-5, with 8 bases identical to TRBD1. CDR1 is MNHEY and CDR2 is SVGEGT in the germline V gene. There are 14 residues in the CDR3. V was clipped by 7 bases and J by 7 bases; unmatched bases: 9. CDR3 sequence reads: CASTSTGDEQPQHF. CDR3 in DNA: TGTGCCAGCACTTCGACAGGGGATGAACAGCCCCAGCATTTT.

This clonotype was observed at least ten times. The CDR3 loop is CASSLVSTEAFF. In DNA, the CDR3 is TGTGCCAGCAGCTTGGTCTCCACTGAAGCTTTCTTT. The J gene is TRBJ1-1, the V gene TRBV5-6; D is unresolved. With 0 bases removed from V and 4 bases from J, the gap between germline ends came to 4 bases. The length of the CDR3 is 12 residues. The germline gives CDR1 SGHDT, CDR2 YYEEEE. The variable domain in full, completed from reference TRBV5-6 and TRBJ1-1, reads DAGVTQSPTHLIKTRGQQVTLRCSPKSGHDTVSWYQQALGQGPQFIFQYYEEEERQRGNFPDRFSGHQFPNYSSELNVNALLLGDSALYLCASSLVSTEAFFGQGTRLTVV.

The chain carries TRBV6-2 or TRBV6-3 and TRBJ2-1; D possibly uses TRBD1 or TRBD2 (5 bases each). Trimming shortened V by 5 bases and J by 4 bases, and 12 bases separated the two germline ends. Germline CDR1 is MNHEY and CDR2 is SVGEGT. The CDR3 sequence is 14 residues long. The CDR3 DNA reads TGTGCCAGCAGTAAGGGACGGGATTACAATGAGCAGTTCTTC. This gives the protein CASSKGRDYNEQFF.

This sequence joins TRBV27 and TRBJ2-1; 8 positions agree with TRBD1. Unmatched junction bases numbered 5, after V lost 7 bases and J lost 3 bases. Germline V lookup: CDR1 MNHEY, CDR2 SMNVEV (reference sequence). The CDR3 loop spans 14 amino acids. The CDR3, as DNA: TGTGCCAGCACTCGGACAGGGAACTACAATGAGCAGTTCTTC. Its protein product is CASTRTGNYNEQFF.

The genes are TRBV24-1 and TRBJ2-5; D gene ambiguous. Germline V gene data show CDR1 as KGHDR and CDR2 as SFDVKD. The CDR3 sequence is 11 residues long. V lost 7 bases to trimming and J lost 3 bases, with 5 bases between them. DNA of the CDR3: TGTGCCACCAGCCGAAAAGAGACCCAGTACTTC. Amino acids: CATSRKETQYF.

This clonotype was counted ten times or more. The gene calls are TRBV7-9 and TRBJ2-6, with TRBD1 matching 8 bases. Germline V lookup: CDR1 SEHNR, CDR2 FQNEAQ (reference sequence). V shed 3 bases and J 0 bases; nucleotides not matched to a gene: 7. This CDR3 contains 18 residues. Here the CDR3 DNA reads TGTGCCAGCAGCTTCGGACAGGGTTTTTTCTCTGGGGCCAACGTCCTGACTTTC. It is translated as CASSFGQGFFSGANVLTF.

This clonotype was observed a handful of times. The chain joins TRBV4-3 to TRBJ2-2, with TRBD2 identical over 11 bases. Germline-derived CDR1 and CDR2 are LGHNA and YSLEER. After removal of 0 bases from V and 6 bases from J, the junction contained 3 bases not matched to a gene. This CDR3 is 16 amino acids long. This CDR3 is CASSQEVLAGAGELFF. The CDR3 nucleotides read TGCGCCAGCAGCCAAGAAGTACTAGCGGGGGCCGGGGAGCTGTTTTTT.

This clonotype was counted between two and nine times. This rearrangement joins TRBV12-3 or TRBV12-4 to TRBJ1-2; 7 positions agree with TRBD1. CDR3 length: 14 amino acids. Trimming took 5 bases from V and 4 from J; bases not matched to a gene: 7. The CDR3 region has the DNA TGTGCCAGCAGTCCCCGGACAGGCCGCTATGGCTACACCTTC. Translation gives CASSPRTGRYGYTF.

In this sample, this clonotype turned up a few times. The rearrangement uses TRBV21-1 and TRBJ2-7; the listed D gene, TRBD1, was not tested against the DNA. TRBV21-1 is termed a pseudogene. This CDR3 comprises 13 residues. The CDR3 DNA is TGTGCCAGCAGCAAAGGACAGGGGTGCGAGCAGTACGTC. Translated, it gives CASSKGQGCEQYV.

This clonotype was counted many times. One end of the junction varies from germline; a read error may be responsible. The chain uses TRBV20-1 and TRBJ2-1; the D is unclear. Germline CDR1 reads DFQATT; CDR2 reads SNEGSKA (reference sequence). There are 13 residues in the CDR3. This CDR3 is CSARVSAGAEQFF. The CDR3 coding sequence is TGCAGTGCAAGAGTCTCGGCAGGAGCTGAGCAGTTCTTC.

This clonotype was picked up a small number of times. This chain's CDR3 is CASRMSGVISEAFF. CDR3 coding DNA: TGTGCCAGCCGAATGAGCGGAGTTATCTCTGAAGCTTTCTTT. V is TRBV27 and J is TRBJ1-1; the D is unclear. CDR1 is MNHEY and CDR2 is SMNVEV in the germline V gene (reference sequence). V was shortened by 8 bases and J by 6 bases, with 19 bases between the two germline ends. The CDR3 runs to 14 residues.

This clonotype was found once. The chain couples TRBV6-5 to TRBJ1-1, with D possibly being TRBD1 (5 bases). The CDR3 runs 13 residues. V lost 6 bases, J lost 1 base, and 9 bases lay in between. Germline CDR1 reads MNHEY; CDR2 reads SVGAGI. The CDR3 sequence is CASSGRENTEAFF. The CDR3 DNA follows: TGTGCCAGCAGCGGCAGGGAGAACACTGAAGCTTTCTTT.

In DNA, the CDR3 is TGTGCCACCAGCAGCCTGACAGGGGGCTATGGAGAGACCCAGTACTTC. Amino acid sequence: CATSSLTGGYGETQYF. J is TRBJ2-5 and V is TRBV15; 10 bases agree with TRBD1. Trimming at V came to 3 bases and at J to 4 bases, leaving 8 bases not matched to a gene. Germline CDR1 LNHNV, CDR2 YYDKDF (reference sequence). The CDR3 totals 16 residues.

In its sample, this clonotype was seen a few times. V usage is TRBV6-5 and J usage is TRBJ2-3; D might be TRBD2 (6 bases). V gave up 4 bases and J gave up 4 bases, with 9 bases separating them. This CDR3 spans 13 amino acids. CDR1 and CDR2 (germline): MNHEY, SVGAGI. CDR3 sequence reads: CASSSGVADTQYF. CDR3 coding DNA: TGTGCCAGCAGTTCGGGGGTGGCAGATACGCAGTATTTT.

The chain recombines TRBV5-6 with TRBJ1-1, with D perhaps matching TRBD1 (5 bases). V was shortened by 1 base and J by 1 base, with 14 bases between the two germline ends. In germline, CDR1 is SGHDT, CDR2 YYEEEE. CDR3 length: 16 amino acids. For the CDR3, the DNA is TGTGCCAGCAGCTTGAGTCAGGGTGTAACGAACACTGAAGCTTTCTTT. Residues: CASSLSQGVTNTEAFF.